The present T cell receptor (beta chain) was sequenced within a study of cytomegalovirus exposure and HLA in healthy donors. Findings of the study overall: Presence/absence analyses treated sequencing depth as roughly uniform across donors. The authors enumerated some 160 TCR beta chains as linked to cytomegalovirus.

CDR3 length equals 16 residues. V shed 4 bases, J shed 2 bases, and the junction held 8 bases outside the gene matches. The V gene's germline CDR1 is SGHNT and CDR2 YYREEE (reference sequence). The PCR had 60 Vbeta and 13 Jbeta primers. Authors' analysis steps: An analysis that came later counted 70 million to 100 million unique TCR beta chains, some 11 million shared. Profiling relied on immunoSEQ multiplex PCR, and the TCRdb table lists in-frame clones only, not all of them. V, J and clone size are taken as reported in that table, and D and trimming were inferred from the DNA itself. The table shows some 88,000 clones, with over 55% occurring only once. In this sample, this clone turned up a few times. Its specificity is not known.

The source of this sequence is a woman aged 25-40 years in good health and CMV-seronegative. This rearrangement joins TRBV5-4 to TRBJ2-7; 11 bases are a match to TRBD1. The sequencing input was PBMCs. CDR3 sequence: CASSPGGDRGAYEQYF. For the CDR3, the DNA is TGTGCCAGCAGCCCAGGAGGGGACAGGGGGGCCTACGAGCAGTACTTC. The entire variable domain, with the rest obtained from reference TRBV5-4 and TRBJ2-7, is as follows: ETGVTQSPTHLIKTRGQQVTLRCSSQSGHNTVSWYQQALGQGPQFIFQYYREEENGRGNFPPRFSGLQFPNYSSELNVNALELDDSALYLCASSPGGDRGAYEQYFGPGTRLTVT.